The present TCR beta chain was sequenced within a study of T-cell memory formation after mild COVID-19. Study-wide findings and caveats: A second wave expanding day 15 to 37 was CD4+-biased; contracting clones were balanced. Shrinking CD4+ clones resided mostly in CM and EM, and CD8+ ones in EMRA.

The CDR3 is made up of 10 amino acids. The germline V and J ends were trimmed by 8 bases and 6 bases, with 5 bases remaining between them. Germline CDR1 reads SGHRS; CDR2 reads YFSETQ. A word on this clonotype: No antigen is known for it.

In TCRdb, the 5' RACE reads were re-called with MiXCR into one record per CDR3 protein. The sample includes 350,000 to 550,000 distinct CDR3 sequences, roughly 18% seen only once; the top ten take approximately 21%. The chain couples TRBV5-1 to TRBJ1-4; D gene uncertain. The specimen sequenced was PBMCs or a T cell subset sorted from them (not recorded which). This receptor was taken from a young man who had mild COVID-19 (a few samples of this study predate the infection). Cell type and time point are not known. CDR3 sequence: CARLHEKLFF. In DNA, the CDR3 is TGCGCCAGACTACATGAAAAACTGTTTTTT. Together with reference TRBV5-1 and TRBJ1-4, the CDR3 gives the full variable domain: KAGVTQTPRYLIKTRGQQVTLSCSPISGHRSVSWYQQTPGQGLQFLFEYFSETQRNKGNFPGRFSGRQFSNSRSEMNVSTLELGDSALYLCARLHEKLFFGSGTQLSVL.